Shown below are 15 T cell receptor beta chains from a single sample sequenced in a study of regulatory T cells in long-lasting Graves disease. Time point given: newly diagnosed GD, antithyroid drugs for less than 3 months. Generation of the TCR library employed RNA extracted from PBMCs. According to the study, TCR beta libraries were built with iRepertoire HTBI primers and CDR3-region Arm-PCR. TCRdb reprocessed the multiplex PCR reads via MiXCR and lists one record per CDR3 protein. The table includes hundreds of thousands of distinct CDR3 sequences, roughly 16% detected once. Separately, the same data were catalogued under a study of T cells in Graves' hyperthyroidism and ophthalmopathy.

Sample: peripheral blood mononuclear cells (PBMCs), taken at new diagnosis, from a patient treated with antithyroid drugs. All receptors come from a woman in her twenties or thirties with Graves disease.

V gene TRBV18 combines with J gene TRBJ2-5; tentatively, D is TRBD1 or TRBD2 (5 bases each). V lost 5 bases to trimming and J lost 7 bases, with 14 bases between them. Looked up from germline, CDR1 is KGHSH and CDR2 is LQKENI. The CDR3 has 13 residues. The CDR3 nucleotides read TGTGCCAGCTCATCAGACAGTGGAGGGACCCAGTACTTC. Translating gives CASSSDSGGTQYF.

The chain couples TRBV19 to TRBJ2-2; perhaps TRBD2 as D (6 bases). Germline V gene data show CDR1 as LNHDA and CDR2 as SQIVND (reference sequence). CDR3 size: 16 residues. V shed 2 bases and J shed 5 bases, with 15 bases lying between them. CDR3 DNA sequence: TGTGCCAGTAGTATAAACGGGGACTCACCAACCGGGGAGCTGTTTTTT. Protein product: CASSINGDSPTGELFF.

This clonotype has a count of ten or more. The chain combines TRBV6-5 with TRBJ1-1; 7 nucleotides agree with TRBD1. There are 13 residues in the CDR3. CDR1 is MNHEY, CDR2 SVGAGI, per germline. Unmatched junction bases numbered 4, after V lost 2 bases and J lost 7 bases. The CDR3 reads CASSYRGPGEAFF. CDR3 DNA sequence: TGTGCCAGCAGTTACAGGGGGCCTGGTGAAGCTTTCTTT.

This clonotype showed up just a few times. The rearrangement joins TRBV3-1 to TRBJ1-2, with D uncertain. Germline-derived CDR1 and CDR2 are LGHDT and YNNKEL (reference sequence). The CDR3 runs 14 residues. V lost 5 bases and J lost 2, with 12 bases in between. CDR3 residues: CASSWTDGNYGYTF. The CDR3 DNA reads as TGTGCCAGCAGCTGGACCGACGGAAACTATGGCTACACCTTC.

The V gene is TRBV20-1, the J gene TRBJ1-1; possible D gene TRBD1, 6 bases. The CDR3 spans 11 residues. Germline CDR1 and CDR2: DFQATT and SNEGSKA (reference sequence). Trimming pared 5 bases from V and 9 bases from J, leaving 13 bases between. The DNA of the CDR3 is TGCAGTGCTCGGACAGTCAAAAAAGCTTTCTTT. It specifies CSARTVKKAFF.

The table lists this clonotype with many counts. This chain joins TRBV6-5 and TRBJ1-5; D is unclear. Trimming pared 2 bases from V and 6 bases from J, leaving 8 bases between. CDR1 MNHEY and CDR2 SVGAGI come from the germline V gene. The CDR3 length is 13 residues. The CDR3 DNA sequence: TGTGCCAGCAGTTACCTGGGGAGTCAGCCCCAGCATTTT. It specifies CASSYLGSQPQHF.

This clonotype occurred a few times. The chain has TRBV19 and TRBJ1-3; D gene ambiguous. The CDR3 sequence is 14 residues long. Germline CDR1 reads LNHDA; CDR2 reads SQIVND (reference sequence). V dropped 3 bases and J dropped 2 bases, with 8 bases sitting between them. The CDR3 nucleotides read TGTGCCAGTAGTATCTCGGGAGCTGGAAACACCATATATTTT. Residues: CASSISGAGNTIYF.

This chain uses TRBV7-3 with TRBJ2-3; weak D call: TRBD2 (8 bases). This CDR3 comprises 15 residues. Germline CDR1 is SGHTA and CDR2 is FQGTGA. V dropped 5 bases and J dropped 4 bases, with 16 bases sitting between them. CDR3 sequence reads: CASSRSGTVADTQYF. CDR3 in DNA: TGTGCCAGCAGCCGTAGCGGGACAGTGGCAGATACGCAGTATTTT. The full variable domain, its missing parts supplied by reference TRBV7-3 and TRBJ2-3, is GAGVSQTPSNKVTEKGKYVELRCDPISGHTALYWYRQSLGQGPEFLIYFQGTGAADDSGLPNDRFFAVRPEGSVSTLKIQRTERGDSAVYLCASSRSGTVADTQYFGPGTRLTVL.

This clonotype was observed at least ten times. The chain employs TRBV7-8 and TRBJ2-1, with D possibly TRBD1 on 6 matching bases. The CDR3 contains 16 residues. CDR1 SGHVS and CDR2 FQNEAQ come from the germline V gene. V was clipped by 3 bases and J by 2 bases, with 14 bases between them. CDR3 region: CASSFPQGIPYNEQFF. CDR3 DNA sequence: TGTGCCAGCAGCTTCCCACAGGGAATTCCCTACAATGAGCAGTTCTTC.

There are many counts of this clonotype. V usage is TRBV6-2 or TRBV6-3 and J usage is TRBJ2-3; tentative D call: TRBD2 (5 bases). There are 14 residues in the CDR3. Trimming took off 3 bases at V and 8 bases at J, with 15 bases between the two ends. Germline V gene sequence: CDR1 MNHEY, CDR2 SVGEGT. The CDR3 reads CASSYGGARSTQYF. Here the CDR3 DNA reads TGTGCCAGCAGTTATGGAGGAGCCAGGTCTACGCAGTATTTT.

This clonotype was detected many times. The rearrangement links TRBV3-1 to TRBJ2-1; the D is unclear. Germline-derived CDR1 and CDR2 are LGHDT and YNNKEL (reference sequence). The CDR3 has 13 amino acids. Trimming took 2 bases from V and 7 from J, leaving 9 bases between them. DNA of the CDR3: TGTGCCAGCAGCCAAAGCCAGTGGAATGAGCAGTTCTTC. Translating gives CASSQSQWNEQFF.

This chain connects TRBV11-3 to TRBJ2-1, with D hard to call. The CDR3 has 14 amino acids. V lost 1 base and J lost 9, with 13 bases in between. Germline V gene lookup returns CDR1 SGHNT and CDR2 YENEEA. CDR3 in amino acids: CASSLGGMGGEQFF. CDR3 bases: TGTGCCAGCAGCTTAGGGGGTATGGGTGGTGAGCAGTTCTTC.

With respect to this clonotype: The final CDR3 position lacks the conserved phenylalanine or tryptophan, pointing to a likely read error. Here the CDR3 DNA reads TGTGCCTACCTAGCGGGATTGGTGGATGAGCAGTTCCTC. As protein: CAYLAGLVDEQFL. V gene TRBV7-2 combines with J gene TRBJ2-1; TRBD2 matches at 9 bases. The CDR3 extends over 13 amino acids. Germline values: CDR1 SGHTA, CDR2 FQGNSA. With 11 bases clipped from V and 8 bases from J, the junction kept 10 bases outside the gene matches.

This clonotype was detected many times. The CDR3: CASSPGFPRPPLHF. CDR3 nucleotide sequence: TGTGCCAGCAGCCCAGGGTTTCCCAGGCCACCCCTCCACTTT. V usage is TRBV28 and J usage is TRBJ1-6; maybe TRBD1 (5 bases). The CDR3 consists of 14 residues. In germline, CDR1 is MDHEN, CDR2 SYDVKM. Trimming left V 6 bases short and J 11 bases short, with 17 bases between.

The genes are TRBV5-6 and TRBJ2-2, with 8 positions matching TRBD1. Germline V CDR1 and CDR2: SGHDT, YYEEEE. The CDR3 runs 17 residues. The junction had 5 bases not matched to a gene; V was cut back by 0 bases and J by 1 base. The CDR3 is CASSLAGGRENTGELFF. The CDR3 DNA reads as TGTGCCAGCAGCTTGGCAGGGGGCCGCGAGAACACCGGGGAGCTGTTTTTT.